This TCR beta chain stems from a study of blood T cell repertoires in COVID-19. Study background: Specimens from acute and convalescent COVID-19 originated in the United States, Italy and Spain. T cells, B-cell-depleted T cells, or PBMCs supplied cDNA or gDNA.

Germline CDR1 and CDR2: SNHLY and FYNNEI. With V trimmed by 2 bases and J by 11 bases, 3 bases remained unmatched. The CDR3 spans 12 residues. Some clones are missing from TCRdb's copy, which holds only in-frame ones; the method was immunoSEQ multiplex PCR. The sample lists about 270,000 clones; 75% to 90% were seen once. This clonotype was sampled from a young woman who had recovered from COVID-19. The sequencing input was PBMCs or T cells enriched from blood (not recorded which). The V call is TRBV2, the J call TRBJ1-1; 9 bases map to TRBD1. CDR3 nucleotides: TGTGCCAGCAGTGAAAGGGACAGGGTGGCTTTCTTT. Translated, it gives CASSERDRVAFF.